What follows are 15 T cell receptor beta chains derived from one specimen sequenced in a study of cytomegalovirus exposure and HLA in healthy donors. The PCR used 60 Vbeta and 13 Jbeta primers. The table came from immunoSEQ multiplex PCR; TCRdb's copy has only in-frame clones and leaves some out. The table records about 150,000 clones, around 80% of them present only once. The material sequenced was PBMCs. These receptors all come from a male donor in good health and CMV-seronegative.

V is TRBV19 and J is TRBJ2-1; 15 positions agree with TRBD2. The CDR3 is 14 amino acids. In germline, CDR1 is LNHDA, CDR2 SQIVND (reference sequence). The V gene end was trimmed by 7 bases and the J gene end by 9 bases; junction bases not matched to a gene: 4. The CDR3 DNA follows: TGTGCCAGTACCTCGGGACTAGCGGGAGGTGAGCAGTTCTTC. Translated: CASTSGLAGGEQFF.

The chain recombines TRBV19 with TRBJ1-4, with TRBD1 matching 9 bases. Germline CDR1 reads LNHDA; CDR2 reads SQIVND (reference sequence). CDR3 length equals 16 residues. Losses at the gene ends were 4 bases for V and 3 bases for J; bases not matched to a gene: 6. The CDR3 loop is CASSTTGGWANEKLFF. The CDR3 DNA follows: TGTGCCAGTAGTACTACAGGGGGCTGGGCTAATGAAAAACTGTTTTTT.

This chain connects TRBV7-3 to TRBJ2-2; D remains ambiguous. Germline V CDR1 and CDR2: SGHTA, FQGTGA. The CDR3 extends over 13 amino acids. The ends were cut back, 5 bases at V and 1 base at J, with 5 bases in the middle. The CDR3 loop is CASSPGNTGELFF. The CDR3 DNA reads TGTGCCAGCAGCCCGGGGAACACCGGGGAGCTGTTTTTT.

The chain has TRBV7-3 and TRBJ2-7; D possibly corresponds to TRBD1 (6 bases). Looked up from germline, CDR1 is SGHTA and CDR2 is FQGTGA. The CDR3 has 13 residues. Trimming pared 1 base from V and 3 bases from J, leaving 7 bases between. The DNA for the CDR3 is TGTGCCAGCAGCTTAAAACAGGGCTACGAGCAGTACTTC. As protein: CASSLKQGYEQYF.

This clone has a single count. This chain links TRBV11-3 with TRBJ2-1, with D tentatively TRBD1 (6 bases). The CDR3 runs to 17 residues. The V gene's germline CDR1 is SGHNT and CDR2 YENEEA. Trimming left V 2 bases short and J 2 bases short, with 16 bases between. The CDR3 protein is CASSLYPQGTPYNEQFF. The CDR3, as DNA: TGTGCCAGCAGCTTATATCCTCAGGGGACCCCCTACAATGAGCAGTTCTTC.

This clone was seen once. The V and J genes are TRBV5-5 and TRBJ2-7; TRBD2 aligns across 7 bases. Germline lookup yields CDR1 SGHKS and CDR2 YYEKEE (reference sequence). CDR3 size: 18 residues. Losses at the gene ends were 4 bases for V and 2 bases for J; bases not matched to a gene: 18. The CDR3 protein is CASSLPFSKRGKPYEQYF. CDR3 nucleotide sequence: TGTGCCAGCAGCCTACCCTTCTCGAAGCGGGGCAAACCCTACGAGCAGTACTTC.

The V gene is TRBV9, the J gene TRBJ2-5, with a tentative D call TRBD2 (7 bases). The germline V gene has CDR1 SGDLS and CDR2 YYNGEE. The CDR3 runs to 16 residues. Deletions cut 3 bases from V and 5 bases from J, with 20 bases between. Here the CDR3 reads CASSGGRGWGTETQYF. Written as DNA, the CDR3 is TGTGCCAGCAGCGGTGGGAGGGGGTGGGGTACCGAGACCCAGTACTTC.

V is TRBV18 and J is TRBJ2-7; D possibly corresponds to TRBD2 (5 bases). The CDR3 totals 14 residues. Germline assignment: CDR1 KGHSH and CDR2 LQKENI. Trimming removed 3 bases at V and 0 bases at J, with 9 bases between. DNA of the CDR3: TGTGCCAGCTCACCGGAGGCAGGCTCCTACGAGCAGTACTTC. Translating gives CASSPEAGSYEQYF. Supplemented by reference TRBV18 and TRBJ2-7, the full variable domain reads NAGVMQNPRHLVRRRGQEARLRCSPMKGHSHVYWYRQLPEEGLKFMVYLQKENIIDESGMPKERFSAEFPKEGPSILRIQQVVRGDSAAYFCASSPEAGSYEQYFGPGTRLTVT.

A single count supports this clone. V usage is TRBV9 and J usage is TRBJ1-2; 9 bases line up with TRBD1. Germline-derived CDR1 and CDR2 are SGDLS and YYNGEE. The ends lost 4 bases at V and 8 bases at J; junction bases unmatched: 15. The CDR3 is 16 amino acids. In DNA, the CDR3 is TGTGCCAGCAGCCCCGACCCGACAGGGGGGCTGAAAGGCTACACCTTC. Translated: CASSPDPTGGLKGYTF.

The chain carries TRBV7-3 and TRBJ2-7; maybe TRBD2 (5 bases). From germline, CDR1 is SGHTA and CDR2 FQGTGA. The CDR3 has 13 residues. Deletions cut 3 bases from V and 6 bases from J, with 12 bases between. The CDR3 bases are TGTGCCAGCAGCTTCGGGGTGAAAGGCGAGCAGTACTTC. The encoded protein is CASSFGVKGEQYF. The entire variable domain, with the rest obtained from reference TRBV7-3 and TRBJ2-7, is as follows: GAGVSQTPSNKVTEKGKYVELRCDPISGHTALYWYRQSLGQGPEFLIYFQGTGAADDSGLPNDRFFAVRPEGSVSTLKIQRTERGDSAVYLCASSFGVKGEQYFGPGTRLTVT.

V and J are TRBV6-5 and TRBJ2-2; 7 bases match TRBD2. Germline V gives CDR1 MNHEY, CDR2 SVGAGI. The ends lost 8 bases at V and 4 bases at J; junction bases unmatched: 4. The CDR3 consists of 13 residues. CDR3 sequence: CASCSGFTGELFF. Here the CDR3 DNA reads TGTGCCAGCTGTAGCGGGTTCACCGGGGAGCTGTTTTTT.

The V call is TRBV5-4, the J call TRBJ2-5; TRBD2 agrees at 8 bases. The better agreement between TRBJ2-7 and the DNA end casts doubt on the J call. This CDR3 is built from 16 residues. The germline CDR1 and CDR2 sequences are SGHNT and YYREEE (reference sequence). CDR3 sequence (DNA): TGTGCCAGCAGCATACCAAGCGGGAGCGAGTCCTACGAGCAGTACTTC. Translated: CASSIPSGSESYEQYF.

The CDR3 protein is CASSRTQKSYEQYF. Written as DNA, the CDR3 is TGTGCCAGCAGTAGGACACAGAAATCCTACGAGCAGTACTTC. This chain links TRBV28 with TRBJ2-7, with a tentative D call TRBD1 (5 bases). This CDR3 is built from 14 residues. Germline CDR1 is MDHEN and CDR2 is SYDVKM. Deletions cut 5 bases from V and 1 base from J, with 12 bases between.

This chain links TRBV6-5 with TRBJ1-4; no definite D call. The length of the CDR3 is 15 residues. Between the trimmed V and J ends, which lost 0 bases and 6 bases, there was a span of 11 bases. The germline CDR1 and CDR2 sequences are MNHEY and SVGAGI. Written as DNA, the CDR3 is TGTGCCAGCAGTTACTCGCATTTCGGGGATGAAAAACTGTTTTTT. It encodes CASSYSHFGDEKLFF.

The genes are TRBV7-2 and TRBJ2-3; no clear D. The germline CDR1 and CDR2 sequences are SGHTA and FQGNSA. CDR3 length equals 16 residues. The V end was cut by 1 base, the J end by 0 bases, with 11 bases between. The CDR3 DNA reads as TGTGCCAGCAGCTTAGGGTCGAGCACTAGCACAGATACGCAGTATTTT. This sequence encodes CASSLGSSTSTDTQYF.